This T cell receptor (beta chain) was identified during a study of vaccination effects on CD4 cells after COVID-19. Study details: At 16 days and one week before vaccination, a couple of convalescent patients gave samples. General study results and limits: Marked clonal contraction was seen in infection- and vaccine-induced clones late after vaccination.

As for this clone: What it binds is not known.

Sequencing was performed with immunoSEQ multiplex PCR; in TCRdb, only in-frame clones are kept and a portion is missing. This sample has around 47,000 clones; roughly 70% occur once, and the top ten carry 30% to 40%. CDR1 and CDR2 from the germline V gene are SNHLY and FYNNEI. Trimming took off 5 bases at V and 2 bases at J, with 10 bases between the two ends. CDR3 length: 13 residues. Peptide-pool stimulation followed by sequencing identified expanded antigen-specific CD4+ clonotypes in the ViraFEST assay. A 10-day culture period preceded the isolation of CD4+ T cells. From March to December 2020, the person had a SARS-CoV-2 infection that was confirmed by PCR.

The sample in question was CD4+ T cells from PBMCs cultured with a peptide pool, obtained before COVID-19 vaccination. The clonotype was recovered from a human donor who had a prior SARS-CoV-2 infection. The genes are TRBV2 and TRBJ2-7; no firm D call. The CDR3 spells CASSKDGPYEQYF. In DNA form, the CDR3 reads TGTGCCAGCAGTAAGGACGGGCCCTACGAGCAGTACTTC. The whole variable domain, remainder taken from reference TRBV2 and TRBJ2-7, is EPEVTQTPSHQVTQMGQEVILRCVPISNHLYFYWYRQILGQKVEFLVSFYNNEISEKSEIFDDQFSVERPDGSNFTLKIRSTKLEDSAMYFCASSKDGPYEQYFGPGTRLTVT.